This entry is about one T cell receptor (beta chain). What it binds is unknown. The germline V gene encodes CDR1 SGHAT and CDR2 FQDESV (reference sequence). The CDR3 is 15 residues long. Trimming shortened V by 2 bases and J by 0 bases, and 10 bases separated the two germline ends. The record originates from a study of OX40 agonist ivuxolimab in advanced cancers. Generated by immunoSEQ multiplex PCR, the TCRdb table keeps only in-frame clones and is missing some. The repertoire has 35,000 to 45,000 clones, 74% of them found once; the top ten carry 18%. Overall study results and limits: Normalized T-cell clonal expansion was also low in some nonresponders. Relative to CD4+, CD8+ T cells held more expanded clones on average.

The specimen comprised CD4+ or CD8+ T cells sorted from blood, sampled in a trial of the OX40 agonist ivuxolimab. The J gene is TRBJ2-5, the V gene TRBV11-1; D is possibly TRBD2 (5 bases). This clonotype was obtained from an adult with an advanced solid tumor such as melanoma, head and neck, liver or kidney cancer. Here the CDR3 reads CASSLLSGNQETQYF. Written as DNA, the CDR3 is TGTGCCAGCAGCTTATTATCGGGGAACCAAGAGACCCAGTACTTC. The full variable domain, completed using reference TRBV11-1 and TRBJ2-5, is EAEVAQSPRYKITEKSQAVAFWCDPISGHATLYWYRQILGQGPELLVQFQDESVVDDSQLPKDRFSAERLKGVDSTLKIQPAELGDSAMYLCASSLLSGNQETQYFGPGTRLLVL.